The 28 T cell receptor beta chains below come from one sample, sequenced in a study of T cell responses to AZD1222 COVID-19 vaccine. Produced via immunoSEQ multiplex PCR; TCRdb's table is partial and in-frame only. The table shows roughly 140,000 clones, with under 95% occurring only once. The specimen comprised peripheral blood, sampled on day 0 of AZD1222 vaccination. The receptors were gathered from an adult in good health.

J is TRBJ2-7 and V is TRBV19, with unresolved D. The CDR3 has 14 amino acids. The germline gives CDR1 LNHDA, CDR2 SQIVND (reference sequence). V shed 8 bases and J shed 2 bases, with 16 bases lying between them. Here the CDR3 reads CASARTVYAYEQYF. The DNA of the CDR3 is TGTGCCAGTGCAAGGACGGTATATGCCTACGAGCAGTACTTC.

This clone was found once. The chain is built from TRBV23-1 and TRBJ1-2; possible D gene TRBD1, 6 bases. TRBV23-1 is an open reading frame, and its role is uncertain. Trimming pared 4 bases from V and 6 bases from J, leaving 21 bases between. The length of the CDR3 is 16 residues. CDR3 sequence reads: CASSLPGQSPLNGYTF. The CDR3 DNA follows: TGCGCCAGCAGTCTTCCCGGACAGAGTCCTCTCAATGGCTACACCTTC.

The chain employs TRBV27 and TRBJ2-1, with TRBD1 matching 9 bases. The CDR3 runs 15 residues. Losses at the gene ends were 4 bases for V and 4 bases for J; bases not matched to a gene: 5. Germline CDR1 MNHEY, CDR2 SMNVEV (reference sequence). CDR3 nucleotides: TGTGCCAGCAGTTCACCGGGACAGGGTTACAATGAGCAGTTCTTC. Its translation is CASSSPGQGYNEQFF.

CDR3 DNA sequence: TGTGCCAGCAGCGTAGGGCCTACTAGCACAGATACGCAGTATTTT. Amino acids: CASSVGPTSTDTQYF. The rearrangement uses TRBV9 and TRBJ2-3, with D uncertain. Germline V gene data show CDR1 as SGDLS and CDR2 as YYNGEE. The CDR3 spans 15 residues. V lost 0 bases to trimming and J lost 0 bases, with 8 bases between them.

The V gene is TRBV20-1, the J gene TRBJ1-2; D not resolved. V shed 2 bases and J shed 6 bases, with 7 bases lying between them. The length of the CDR3 is 11 residues. The germline V gene encodes CDR1 DFQATT and CDR2 SNEGSKA (reference sequence). The CDR3 DNA reads TGCAGTGCTAGAAACCAGCATGGCTACACCTTC. It is translated as CSARNQHGYTF.

V and J are TRBV28 and TRBJ1-1; maybe TRBD1 (6 bases). The CDR3 is 11 amino acids. The germline gives CDR1 MDHEN, CDR2 SYDVKM. The CDR3 region is CAIQGGTEAFF. The DNA for the CDR3 is TGTGCGATACAGGGAGGCACTGAAGCTTTCTTT. The full variable domain, completed using reference TRBV28 and TRBJ1-1, is DVKVTQSSRYLVKRTGEKVFLECVQDMDHENMFWYRQDPGLGLRLIYFSYDVKMKEKGDIPEGYSVSREKKERFSLILESASTNQTSMYLCAIQGGTEAFFGQGTRLTVV.

This clone was detected only once. This chain links TRBV5-1 with TRBJ2-7; 10 bases agree with TRBD1. Trimming at V came to 4 bases and at J to 3 bases, leaving 7 bases not matched to a gene. Germline lookup yields CDR1 SGHRS and CDR2 YFSETQ. This CDR3 has 15 residues. Written as DNA, the CDR3 is TGCGCCAGCAGCATCCCCGGGACAGGGGTCTACGAGCAGTACTTC. This encodes CASSIPGTGVYEQYF. The full variable domain, its missing parts supplied by reference TRBV5-1 and TRBJ2-7, is KAGVTQTPRYLIKTRGQQVTLSCSPISGHRSVSWYQQTPGQGLQFLFEYFSETQRNKGNFPGRFSGRQFSNSRSEMNVSTLELGDSALYLCASSIPGTGVYEQYFGPGTRLTVT.

The chain couples TRBV15 to TRBJ1-4; the D is unclear. The CDR3 is 17 residues long. V was clipped by 1 base and J by 0 bases, with 12 bases between them. Germline V gene sequence: CDR1 LNHNV, CDR2 YYDKDF (reference sequence). The CDR3 nucleotides read TGTGCCACCAGCAGAGGAATTATTACAACAACTAATGAAAAACTGTTTTTT. Protein product: CATSRGIITTTNEKLFF.

Here the CDR3 DNA reads TGTGCCAGCAGTGAAGGTCGGTCAACAGATACGCAGTATTTT. It is translated as CASSEGRSTDTQYF. The chain is built from TRBV2 and TRBJ2-3; D ambiguous. The CDR3 runs 14 residues. Germline lookup yields CDR1 SNHLY and CDR2 FYNNEI. V shed 1 base and J shed 3 bases, with 8 bases lying between them.

The table lists this clone with a count of one. The V and J genes are TRBV5-1 and TRBJ1-2, with D unresolved. Per germline, CDR1 SGHRS and CDR2 YFSETQ. The ends were cut back, 5 bases at V and 4 bases at J, with 18 bases in the middle. There are 15 residues in the CDR3. The chain's CDR3 is CASSQSASGSYGYTF. For the CDR3, the DNA is TGCGCCAGCAGTCAGTCCGCTAGCGGGTCCTATGGCTACACCTTC.

The V and J genes are TRBV11-2 and TRBJ2-2; D gene unclear. The CDR3 sequence is 16 residues long. The V gene's germline CDR1 is SGHAT and CDR2 FQNNGV. The V gene lost 1 base and the J gene lost 2 bases, with 11 bases spanning the gap. The CDR3 here is CASSLVHYENTGELFF. The CDR3 coding sequence is TGTGCCAGCAGCTTAGTTCACTATGAAAACACCGGGGAGCTGTTTTTT.

The rearrangement joins TRBV6-5 to TRBJ1-6; 8 nucleotides agree with TRBD1. With V trimmed by 6 bases and J by 7 bases, 5 bases remained unmatched. CDR3 length equals 14 residues. CDR1 MNHEY and CDR2 SVGAGI come from the germline V gene. In DNA, the CDR3 is TGTGCCAGCAGCGGTGGACAGGGCAATTCACCCCTCCACTTT. It codes for CASSGGQGNSPLHF.

This chain joins TRBV5-1 and TRBJ2-7; TRBD2 matches 9 bases. The CDR3 loop spans 17 amino acids. Germline CDR1 and CDR2: SGHRS and YFSETQ. V trimming: 4 bases; J trimming: 1 base; junction bases outside the gene matches: 12. CDR3 region: CASSPSTSGDYSYEQYF. DNA for the CDR3: TGCGCCAGCAGCCCATCGACTAGCGGAGACTATTCCTACGAGCAGTACTTC.

The chain has TRBV5-1 and TRBJ2-3, with D maybe TRBD1 (5 bases). Germline loops: CDR1 SGHRS, CDR2 YFSETQ. This CDR3 spans 14 amino acids. V lost 4 bases to trimming and J lost 2 bases, with 11 bases between them. CDR3 bases: TGCGCCAGCAGCAGGGGCCTAAACACAGATACGCAGTATTTT. Amino acids: CASSRGLNTDTQYF.

The chain recombines TRBV3-1 (or the pseudogene TRBV3-2) with TRBJ1-1, with no clear D. This CDR3 contains 13 residues. Germline V gives CDR1 LGHDT, CDR2 YNNKEL (reference sequence). Trimming took off 2 bases at V and 5 bases at J, with 9 bases between the two ends. The CDR3: CASSQSQFTEAFF. The CDR3 bases are TGTGCCAGCAGCCAATCACAGTTTACTGAAGCTTTCTTT.

This clone occurred once. V usage is TRBV29-1 and J usage is TRBJ1-1; D remains unclear. Germline loops: CDR1 SQVTM, CDR2 ANQGSEA. V lost 4 bases to trimming and J lost 7 bases, with 16 bases between them. This CDR3 has 13 residues. CDR3 DNA: TGCAGCGTTGGCTTTGTACACTTGAGTGAAGCTTTCTTT. Translation: CSVGFVHLSEAFF.

This clone was recorded only once. This chain uses TRBV25-1 with TRBJ2-1, with unresolved D. V gave up 3 bases and J gave up 13 bases, with 19 bases separating them. In germline, CDR1 is MGHDK, CDR2 SYGVNS. CDR3 length equals 14 residues. The CDR3 sequence is CASSDGRSPISQFF. The CDR3 nucleotides read TGTGCCAGCAGTGATGGCCGGTCTCCCATTTCCCAGTTCTTC.

This clone came up once. The chain has TRBV6-5 and TRBJ1-4, with 9 positions matching TRBD1. The CDR3 is 14 amino acids. J was trimmed by 8 bases and V by 5 bases; bases with no gene match: 6. CDR1 and CDR2 from the germline V gene are MNHEY and SVGAGI. CDR3 residues: CASSPLGTGEKLFF. The DNA of the CDR3 is TGTGCCAGCAGTCCGTTAGGGACAGGGGAAAAACTGTTTTTT.

The rearrangement uses TRBV7-9 and TRBJ1-1, with TRBD1 matching over 7 bases. Trimming cost V 5 bases and J 3 bases; bases outside gene matches: 3. The CDR3 covers 13 residues. Germline-derived CDR1 and CDR2 are SEHNR and FQNEAQ (reference sequence). CDR3 DNA sequence: TGTGCCAGCAGCGGGGGGACAGACACTGAAGCTTTCTTT. This encodes CASSGGTDTEAFF. The variable domain in full, completed from reference TRBV7-9 and TRBJ1-1, reads DTGVSQNPRHKITKRGQNVTFRCDPISEHNRLYWYRQTLGQGPEFLTYFQNEAQLEKSRLLSDRFSAERPKGSFSTLEIQRTEQGDSAMYLCASSGGTDTEAFFGQGTRLTVV.

The chain links TRBV10-3 to TRBJ1-3; no clear D. Per germline, CDR1 ENHRY and CDR2 SYGVKD. Trimming removed 2 bases from V and 6 bases from J, with 17 bases in between. There are 16 residues in the CDR3. The CDR3 sequence: CAISEPGSPFLNTIYF. DNA for the CDR3: TGTGCCATCAGTGAGCCCGGCAGTCCCTTCCTAAACACCATATATTTT.

This chain connects TRBV21-1 to TRBJ1-1. TRBV21-1 is a pseudogene segment. The CDR3 is made up of 15 amino acids. CDR3 in DNA: TGTGCCAGCTATACCCCTAGTCAGCGGAACACTGAAGCTTTCTTT. It codes for CASYTPSQRNTEAFF.

This clone came up a few times. This chain joins TRBV6-5 and TRBJ1-1; 8 bases match TRBD1. Trimming took 0 bases from V and 1 from J; bases not matched to a gene: 4. Germline V gene sequence: CDR1 MNHEY, CDR2 SVGAGI. The CDR3 loop spans 16 amino acids. The CDR3 DNA is TGTGCCAGCAGTTACTCGGGGGACAGGAGGAACACTGAAGCTTTCTTT. Translation gives CASSYSGDRRNTEAFF.

This clone was detected only once. The chain has TRBV19 and TRBJ1-1; 10 positions match TRBD1. Germline V lookup: CDR1 LNHDA, CDR2 SQIVND (reference sequence). This CDR3 region has 16 residues. Trimming at V came to 8 bases and at J to 3 bases, leaving 12 bases not matched to a gene. The CDR3 here is CASRPAGTGVYTEAFF. CDR3 bases: TGTGCCAGTCGTCCTGCCGGGACAGGGGTTTACACTGAAGCTTTCTTT.

The chain employs TRBV7-9 and TRBJ1-1; D is possibly TRBD1 (5 bases). V lost 4 bases and J lost 9, with 12 bases in between. CDR1 and CDR2 from the germline V gene are SEHNR and FQNEAQ (reference sequence). This CDR3 contains 12 residues. The CDR3 DNA sequence: TGTGCCAGCAGCTCTAAGGGGAATCAAGCTTTCTTT. This codes for CASSSKGNQAFF.

This chain joins TRBV28 and TRBJ2-7, with D perhaps matching TRBD1 (6 bases). Germline loops: CDR1 MDHEN, CDR2 SYDVKM. Trimming removed 3 bases at V and 7 bases at J, with 16 bases between. CDR3 length equals 14 residues. CDR3 residues: CASSFPGQSREQYF. As DNA, the CDR3 is TGTGCCAGCAGTTTCCCTGGACAGTCCCGGGAGCAGTACTTC.

This chain connects TRBV7-9 to TRBJ1-1; D is uncertain. Trimming removed 3 bases from V and 2 bases from J, with 7 bases in between. The V gene's germline CDR1 is SEHNR and CDR2 FQNEAQ (reference sequence). The CDR3 has 13 residues. CDR3: CASSFMGNTEAFF. The CDR3 region has the DNA TGTGCCAGCAGCTTTATGGGTAACACTGAAGCTTTCTTT.

The count of this clone is one. This chain links TRBV7-2 with TRBJ2-1; 7 nucleotides align to TRBD2. This CDR3 contains 15 residues. Unmatched junction bases numbered 3, after V lost 2 bases and J lost 2 bases. Germline V gives CDR1 SGHTA, CDR2 FQGNSA. In nucleotides, the CDR3 is TGTGCCAGCAGCTTATCCAGCGGGACCTACAATGAGCAGTTCTTC. This sequence encodes CASSLSSGTYNEQFF.

The chain is built from TRBV5-1 and TRBJ2-7; 12 positions agree with TRBD2. The CDR3 is 16 residues long. The J segment lost 1 base and the V segment lost 4 bases, leaving 6 bases of the junction unmatched. CDR1 and CDR2 from the germline V gene are SGHRS and YFSETQ. The CDR3 region has the DNA TGCGCCAGCAGCCCGGGACTAGCGGGTTCTTCCTACGAGCAGTACTTC. Protein product: CASSPGLAGSSYEQYF.